This T cell receptor (beta chain) emerged from a study of shared clonotypes between healthy human individuals. Study summary: The plates for each donor numbered three CD4 naive, three CD4 memory, two CD8 naive and one CD8 memory. Whole-study findings and limits: Sequencing of the sorted subsets was shown by rarefaction to be incomplete despite large depth. The generation probabilities recorded for non-shared clonotypes fell below those of clonotypes shared by all four donors.

V was shortened by 4 bases and J by 0 bases, with 11 bases between the two germline ends. The CDR3 spans 15 residues. Germline V lookup: CDR1 MNHNS, CDR2 SASEGT. In the case of this clone: Its target is unknown.

Here immunoSEQ multiplex PCR was the method, and the copy in TCRdb shows in-frame clones only, minus some. The sample comprises millions of clones, roughly 94% of which are singletons, and 0.1% to 0.15% rests with the top ten. This clonotype was obtained from a man in his late teens or twenties in good health. The J gene is TRBJ2-3, the V gene TRBV6-1, with D tentatively TRBD1 (5 bases). Sequenced: naive CD4+ T cells sorted from blood. Subset of the sample: CD45RA+ positively selected. This CDR3 is CASSAQTASTDTQYF. CDR3 nucleotides: TGTGCCAGCAGTGCCCAGACAGCTAGCACAGATACGCAGTATTTT.